What follows describes a single T cell receptor beta chain. These data are taken from a study of T cells in Graves' hyperthyroidism and ophthalmopathy. The investigators amplified TCR beta CDR3 regions from RNA transcripts. Primed by the HTBI set, a first-round RT-PCR was run on the TCR CDR3. TCRdb re-derived calls from the multiplex PCR reads in MiXCR, one entry per CDR3 protein. The sample has hundreds of thousands of distinct CDR3 sequences, about 45% seen once. V dropped 8 bases and J dropped 5; count of bases not matched to a gene: 5. The germline gives CDR1 ENHRY, CDR2 SYGVKD. The CDR3 runs 15 residues.

This clonotype was obtained from an adult man with Graves' disease, either hyperthyroidism or ophthalmopathy (not recorded which). The rearrangement uses TRBV10-3 and TRBJ2-3; 15 bases match TRBD2. The sample consisted of peripheral blood or thyroid tissue (not recorded which). The CDR3 DNA reads TGTGCCATCGGAGGACTAGCGGGGGGGAAAGATACGCAGTATTTT. This gives the protein CAIGGLAGGKDTQYF.